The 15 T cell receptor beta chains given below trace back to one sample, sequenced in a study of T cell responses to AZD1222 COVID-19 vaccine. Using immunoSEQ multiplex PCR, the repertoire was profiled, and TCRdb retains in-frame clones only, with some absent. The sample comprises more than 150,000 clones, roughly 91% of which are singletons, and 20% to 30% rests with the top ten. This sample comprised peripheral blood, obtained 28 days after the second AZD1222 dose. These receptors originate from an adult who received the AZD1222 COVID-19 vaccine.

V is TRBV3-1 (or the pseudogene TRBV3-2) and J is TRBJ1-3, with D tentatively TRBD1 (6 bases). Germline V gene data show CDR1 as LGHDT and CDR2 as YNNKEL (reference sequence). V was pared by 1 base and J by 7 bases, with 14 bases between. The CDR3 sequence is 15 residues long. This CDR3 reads CASSQGWEGGNTIYF. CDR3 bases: TGTGCCAGCAGCCAAGGTTGGGAGGGGGGGAACACCATATATTTT.

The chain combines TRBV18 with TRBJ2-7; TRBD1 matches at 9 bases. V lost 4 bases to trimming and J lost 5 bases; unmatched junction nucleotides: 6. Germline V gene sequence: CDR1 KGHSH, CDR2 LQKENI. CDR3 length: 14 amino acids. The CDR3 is CASSLQGALDEQYF. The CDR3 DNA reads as TGTGCCAGCTCACTACAGGGGGCTCTGGACGAGCAGTACTTC.

CDR3 nucleotides: TGTGCTAGTGGTTTGGTTCAGTCCGGGGAGCTGTTTTTT. Translating gives CASGLVQSGELFF. The chain carries TRBV12-5 and TRBJ2-2; D is undetermined. This CDR3 has 13 amino acids. In germline, CDR1 is LGHNT, CDR2 FRNRAP. With 0 bases removed from V and 6 bases from J, the gap between germline ends came to 5 bases.

CDR3 region: CASSSREREDTQYF. The CDR3 nucleotides read TGTGCCAGCAGCTCGCGGGAAAGGGAAGATACGCAGTATTTT. V usage is TRBV11-3 and J usage is TRBJ2-3; D is possibly TRBD2 (6 bases). V lost 4 bases and J lost 5, with 13 bases in between. The germline V gene has CDR1 SGHNT and CDR2 YENEEA. The CDR3 is made up of 14 amino acids.

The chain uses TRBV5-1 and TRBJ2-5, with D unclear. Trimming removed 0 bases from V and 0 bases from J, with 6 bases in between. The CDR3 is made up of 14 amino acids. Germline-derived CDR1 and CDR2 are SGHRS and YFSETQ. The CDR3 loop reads CASSLGLNQETQYF. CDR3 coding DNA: TGCGCCAGCAGCTTGGGGTTGAACCAAGAGACCCAGTACTTC.

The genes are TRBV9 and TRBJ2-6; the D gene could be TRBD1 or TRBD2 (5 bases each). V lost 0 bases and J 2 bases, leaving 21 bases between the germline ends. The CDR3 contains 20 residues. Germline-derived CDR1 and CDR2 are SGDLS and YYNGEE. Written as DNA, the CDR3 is TGTGCCAGCAGCGTAGCACCGGGACCAATAATGGGGGCTGGGGCCAACGTCCTGACTTTC. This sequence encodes CASSVAPGPIMGAGANVLTF. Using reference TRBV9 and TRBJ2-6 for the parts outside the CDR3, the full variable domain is DSGVTQTPKHLITATGQRVTLRCSPRSGDLSVYWYQQSLDQGLQFLIQYYNGEERAKGNILERFSAQQFPDLHSELNLSSLELGDSALYFCASSVAPGPIMGAGANVLTFGAGSRLTVL.

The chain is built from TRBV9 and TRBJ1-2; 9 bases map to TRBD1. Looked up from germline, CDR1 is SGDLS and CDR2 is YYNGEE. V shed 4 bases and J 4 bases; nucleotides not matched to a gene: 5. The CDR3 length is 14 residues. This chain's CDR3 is CASSFRDRAYGYTF. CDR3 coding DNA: TGTGCCAGCAGCTTCCGGGACAGGGCCTATGGCTACACCTTC.

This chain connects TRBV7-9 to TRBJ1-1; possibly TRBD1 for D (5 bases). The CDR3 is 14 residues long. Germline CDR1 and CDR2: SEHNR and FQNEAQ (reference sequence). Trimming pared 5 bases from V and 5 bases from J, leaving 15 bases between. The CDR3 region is CASSPHDSRTEAFF. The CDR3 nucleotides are TGTGCCAGCAGCCCCCACGACAGTCGGACTGAAGCTTTCTTT.

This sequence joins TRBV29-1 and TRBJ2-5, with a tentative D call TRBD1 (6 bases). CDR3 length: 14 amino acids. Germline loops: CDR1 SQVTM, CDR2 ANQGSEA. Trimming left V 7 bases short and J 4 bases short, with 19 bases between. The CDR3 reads CSGTGTRGGETQYF. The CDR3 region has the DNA TGCAGCGGCACCGGGACCCGAGGGGGAGAGACCCAGTACTTC.

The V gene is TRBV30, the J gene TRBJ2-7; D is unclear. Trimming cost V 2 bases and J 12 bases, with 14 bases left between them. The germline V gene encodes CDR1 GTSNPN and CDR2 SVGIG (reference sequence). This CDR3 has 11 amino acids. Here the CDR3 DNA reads TGTGCCTGGAGTTCCTCAGACGTCCCGTACTTC. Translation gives CAWSSSDVPYF.

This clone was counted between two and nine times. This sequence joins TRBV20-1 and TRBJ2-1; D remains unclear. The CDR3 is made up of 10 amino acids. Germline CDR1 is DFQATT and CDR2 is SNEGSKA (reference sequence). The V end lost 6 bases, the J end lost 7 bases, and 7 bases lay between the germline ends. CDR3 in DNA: TGCAGTGCCTCCGAGAATGAGCAGTTCTTC. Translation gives CSASENEQFF.

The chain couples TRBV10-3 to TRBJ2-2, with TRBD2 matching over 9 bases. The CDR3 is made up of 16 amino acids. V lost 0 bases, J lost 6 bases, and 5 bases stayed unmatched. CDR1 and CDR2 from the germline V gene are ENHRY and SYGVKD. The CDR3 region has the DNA TGTGCCATCAGTGAGTCAGGTAGCGGGAGTGCCGGGGAGCTGTTTTTT. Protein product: CAISESGSGSAGELFF.

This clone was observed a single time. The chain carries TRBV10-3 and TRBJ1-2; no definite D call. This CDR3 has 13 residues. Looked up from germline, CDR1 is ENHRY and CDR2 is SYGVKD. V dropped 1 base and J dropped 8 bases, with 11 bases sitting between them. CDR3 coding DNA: TGTGCCATCAGTGAGTTCAGTTCTGAAGGCTACACCTTC. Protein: CAISEFSSEGYTF.

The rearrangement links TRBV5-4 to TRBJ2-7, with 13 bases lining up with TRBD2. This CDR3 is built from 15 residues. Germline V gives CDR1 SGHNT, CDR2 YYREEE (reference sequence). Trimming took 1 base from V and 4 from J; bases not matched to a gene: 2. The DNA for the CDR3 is TGTGCCAGCAGCTTGTCGGGACTAGCGGGATACGAGCAGTACTTC. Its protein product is CASSLSGLAGYEQYF.

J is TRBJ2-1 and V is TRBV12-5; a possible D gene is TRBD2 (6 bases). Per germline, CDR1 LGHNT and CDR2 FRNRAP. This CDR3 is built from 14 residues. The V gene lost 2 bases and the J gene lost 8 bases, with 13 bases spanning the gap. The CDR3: CASGLTSLGDEQFF. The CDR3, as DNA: TGTGCTAGTGGTTTGACTAGCTTGGGCGATGAGCAGTTCTTC.